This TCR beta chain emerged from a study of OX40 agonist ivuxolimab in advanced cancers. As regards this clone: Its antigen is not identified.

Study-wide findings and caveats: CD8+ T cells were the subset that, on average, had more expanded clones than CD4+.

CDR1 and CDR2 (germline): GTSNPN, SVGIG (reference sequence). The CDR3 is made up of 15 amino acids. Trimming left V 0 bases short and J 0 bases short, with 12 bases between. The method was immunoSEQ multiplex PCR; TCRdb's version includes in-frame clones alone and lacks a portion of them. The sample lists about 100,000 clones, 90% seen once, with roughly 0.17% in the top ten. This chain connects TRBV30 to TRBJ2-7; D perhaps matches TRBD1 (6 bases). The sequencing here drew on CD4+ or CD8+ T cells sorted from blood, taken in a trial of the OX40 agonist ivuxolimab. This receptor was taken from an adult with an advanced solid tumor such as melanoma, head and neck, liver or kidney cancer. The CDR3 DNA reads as TGTGCCTGGAGTGTCGGTCAGGGGCTCTCCTACGAGCAGTACTTC. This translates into CAWSVGQGLSYEQYF.